This TCR beta chain was recorded in a study of response to subunit inactivated influenza vaccine. Germline lookup yields CDR1 SGHRS and CDR2 YFSETQ. Deletions cut 1 base from V and 0 bases from J, with 5 bases between. The CDR3 consists of 14 residues. Each CDR3 protein gets one entry after TCRdb re-called the RT-PCR reads with MiXCR. The table lists roughly 500,000 distinct CDR3 sequences, around a quarter of them singletons. This clonotype showed up just a few times. A further study also used this sample, focusing on T cells expressing NK-cell markers. That source adds: The authors generated TCR beta cDNA through 5'RACE template switching with UMIs. Obtained from sorted CD3+CD56+NKG2C+, CD3+CD56+NKG2C- and CD3+CD56-NKG2C+ T cells were the TCR beta repertoires. Seven of the eight sequenced donors were HCMV-seropositive; one was seronegative. Several experiments confined sorting to alpha-beta TCR T cells with an anti-gamma-delta TCR antibody.

The sequences come from CD4+ T cells sorted from PBMCs, collected 11 to 12 days after vaccination. The origin of this receptor is a man over 45 who received an inactivated influenza vaccine. The V and J genes are TRBV5-1 and TRBJ2-4; D is uncertain. CDR3 sequence reads: CASSLSIAKNIQYF. The CDR3 DNA is TGCGCCAGCAGCTTGTCAATAGCCAAAAACATTCAGTACTTC.